This TCR beta chain originates from a study of Ad26.COV2.S vaccination and SARS-CoV-2 variants. On the study more broadly: By the intramuscular route, Ad26.COV2.S was given once, or twice 56 days apart.

Treatment specified: approximately 18 received Ad26.COV2.S at low or high dose, single or two shots; about 5 received placebo; per-sample allocation not given. The investigators took samples on day 63 after the first vaccine or placebo injection. Libraries were prepared by immunoSEQ multiplex PCR; TCRdb keeps only in-frame clonotypes and omits some of them. The repertoire holds approximately 360,000 clones, with 83% as singletons. V lost 5 bases and J lost 2; bases outside the gene matches: 11. Germline V gives CDR1 SGHVS, CDR2 FQNEAQ. The length of the CDR3 is 16 residues. Sequenced material: peripheral blood, taken in a trial of Ad26.COV2.S vaccine versus placebo. The TCR comes from a person aged 18-65 years who received the Ad26.COV2.S COVID-19 vaccine or a placebo. The chain has TRBV7-8 and TRBJ2-5, with TRBD2 identical over 7 bases. The CDR3 DNA is TGTGCCAGCAGCCGAGACGGGGGAGGGCCACAAGAGACCCAGTACTTC. Residues: CASSRDGGGPQETQYF.